Below, one TCR beta chain is given with its context. Its antigen is unidentified. Time point of the sample: week 23, last vaccination. In the vaccine, a single dose held 300 ug of the mutant IDH1 20-mer peptide, along with topical imiquimod. This entry comes from a study of a mutant IDH1 vaccine in newly diagnosed glioma. Trimming removed 0 bases from V and 10 bases from J; junction bases left unmatched: 5. In germline, CDR1 is MNHEY, CDR2 SVGAGI. This CDR3 comprises 13 residues. Sequenced by immunoSEQ multiplex PCR; TCRdb stores in-frame clones only, minus some. Here the sample spans 25,000 to 35,000 clones, 88% being singletons.

The input for sequencing was PBMCs, taken from a glioma patient whose treatment included an IDH1 peptide vaccine. The receptor's source is a man between 35 and 55 years old with glioma. The gene calls are TRBV6-5 and TRBJ1-1, with 7 bases lining up with TRBD1. CDR3 in amino acids: CASSYSIQGGAFF. CDR3 in DNA: TGTGCCAGCAGTTACTCGATCCAGGGGGGAGCTTTCTTT.